Listed here are 17 T cell receptor beta chains from one sample, sequenced in a study of beta chain features in type 1 diabetes. Study-wide results and limits: Moderate yet significant TCRB CDR3 shortening was seen in Type 1 diabetes patients in all four CD4+ subsets.

cDNA synthesis used the whole RNA isolate, giving expressed TCRB sequences. This table comes from immunoSEQ multiplex PCR, and its TCRdb copy is limited to in-frame clones, with some not included. The sample has about 160,000 clones, approximately 9% seen once. These TCRs are of unknown antigen specificity. Sequencing was carried out using central memory CD4+ T cells from blood. The receptors derive from a woman aged 18-35 years with type 1 diabetes.

The rearrangement joins TRBV7-9 to TRBJ1-1, with D possibly TRBD1 on 5 matching bases. This CDR3 contains 14 residues. V gave up 5 bases and J gave up 1 base, with 11 bases separating them. CDR1 is SEHNR and CDR2 is FQNEAQ in the germline V gene (reference sequence). The DNA for the CDR3 is TGTGCCAGCAGCCGAAATACAGGGAACACTGAAGCTTTCTTT. Translated, it gives CASSRNTGNTEAFF.

This clone turned up a few times. The chain links TRBV18 to TRBJ2-1; maybe TRBD2 (5 bases). The CDR3 contains 14 residues. CDR1 KGHSH and CDR2 LQKENI come from the germline V gene. V lost 3 bases and J 9 bases, leaving 15 bases between the germline ends. As DNA, the CDR3 is TGTGCCAGCTCACCGACGGAGGCGAGTACTGAGCAGTTCTTC. Translating it yields CASSPTEASTEQFF.

This clone was detected a few times. The chain combines TRBV5-1 with TRBJ2-5; 11 bases map to TRBD2. The last part of the DNA fits TRBJ2-7 better; the J call may be wrong. CDR3 length: 15 amino acids. In germline, CDR1 is SGHRS, CDR2 YFSETQ. In nucleotides, the CDR3 is TGCGCCAGCAGCGATCCGGGACTAGCGGACTACGAGCAGTACTTC. Residues: CASSDPGLADYEQYF.

V gene TRBV19 combines with J gene TRBJ1-4, with D perhaps TRBD1 (6 bases). The CDR3 totals 13 residues. V was clipped by 3 bases and J by 6 bases, with 8 bases between them. Germline V gene sequence: CDR1 LNHDA, CDR2 SQIVND (reference sequence). For the CDR3, the DNA is TGTGCCAGTAGTATGGGGGCAGATGAAAAACTGTTTTTT. Encoded protein: CASSMGADEKLFF.

The CDR3 spells CASSPYQGMSTGELFF. CDR3 nucleotide sequence: TGTGCCAGCTCTCCCTACCAGGGAATGAGCACCGGGGAGCTGTTTTTT. The rearrangement links TRBV18 to TRBJ2-2; a weak D match, TRBD1 (5 bases). The CDR3 consists of 16 residues. V was clipped by 6 bases and J by 4 bases, with 18 bases between them. CDR1 is KGHSH, CDR2 LQKENI, per germline.

The chain employs TRBV30 and TRBJ2-2, with D perhaps matching TRBD1 (6 bases). V lost 0 bases and J 5 bases, leaving 7 bases between the germline ends. Germline lookup yields CDR1 GTSNPN and CDR2 SVGIG (reference sequence). This CDR3 has 13 amino acids. The CDR3 sequence is CAWSVQGTGELFF. Here the CDR3 DNA reads TGTGCCTGGAGTGTACAGGGAACCGGGGAGCTGTTTTTT.

In this sample, this clone turned up a few times. The V and J genes are TRBV14 and TRBJ1-3, with D unclear. The germline V gene encodes CDR1 SGHDN and CDR2 FVKESK. V was clipped by 4 bases and J by 4 bases, with 17 bases between them. This CDR3 comprises 16 residues. In DNA, the CDR3 is TGTGCCAGCAGCCCCTCTCCCGCGGGAATAGGAAACACCATATATTTT. Protein sequence: CASSPSPAGIGNTIYF.

This chain links TRBV5-1 with TRBJ1-1; D gene ambiguous. The V end was cut by 7 bases, the J end by 0 bases, with 13 bases between. Germline V gene lookup returns CDR1 SGHRS and CDR2 YFSETQ. The CDR3 consists of 14 residues. CDR3: CASHTDTMNTEAFF. CDR3 bases: TGCGCCAGCCACACCGACACGATGAACACTGAAGCTTTCTTT.

The sample holds many counts of this clone. The V and J genes are TRBV7-9 and TRBJ2-1, with 16 bases lining up with TRBD2. The CDR3 is made up of 19 amino acids. From germline, CDR1 is SEHNR and CDR2 FQNEAQ (reference sequence). J lost 6 bases, V lost 5 bases, and 13 bases had no gene match. The CDR3 sequence is CASSPGLAGGDLLGNEQFF. The CDR3, as DNA: TGTGCCAGCAGCCCGGGACTAGCGGGGGGGGATCTCCTTGGCAATGAGCAGTTCTTC. The full variable domain, with the rest looked up from reference TRBV7-9 and TRBJ2-1, is DTGVSQNPRHKITKRGQNVTFRCDPISEHNRLYWYRQTLGQGPEFLTYFQNEAQLEKSRLLSDRFSAERPKGSFSTLEIQRTEQGDSAMYLCASSPGLAGGDLLGNEQFFGPGTRLTVL.

The V and J genes are TRBV7-9 and TRBJ2-5, with D possibly TRBD1 on 6 matching bases. V lost 8 bases and J lost 4, with 14 bases in between. The germline CDR1 and CDR2 sequences are SEHNR and FQNEAQ (reference sequence). This CDR3 contains 13 residues. For the CDR3, the DNA is TGTGCCAGCGGAAAACAGGGACGAGAGACCCAGTACTTC. As protein: CASGKQGRETQYF. Full variable domain (outside the CDR3, taken from reference TRBV7-9 and TRBJ2-5): DTGVSQNPRHKITKRGQNVTFRCDPISEHNRLYWYRQTLGQGPEFLTYFQNEAQLEKSRLLSDRFSAERPKGSFSTLEIQRTEQGDSAMYLCASGKQGRETQYFGPGTRLLVL.

This sequence joins TRBV7-2 and TRBJ2-3, with TRBD2 matching over 7 bases. Unmatched junction bases numbered 13, after V lost 5 bases and J lost 2 bases. The CDR3 loop spans 17 amino acids. Germline CDR1 SGHTA, CDR2 FQGNSA. CDR3 amino acids: CASSNLMGGLLTDTQYF. CDR3 in DNA: TGTGCCAGCAGCAACCTAATGGGAGGGTTGCTCACAGATACGCAGTATTTT.

This sequence joins TRBV18 and TRBJ1-2; perhaps TRBD1 as D (6 bases). CDR3 length equals 15 residues. V shed 3 bases and J shed 3 bases, with 14 bases lying between them. CDR1 and CDR2 from the germline V gene are KGHSH and LQKENI. The CDR3 DNA follows: TGTGCCAGCTCACCGAACAGGGTAATCGACTATGGCTACACCTTC. Translated, it gives CASSPNRVIDYGYTF.

Comments on this clone: One end of the junction fails to match germline, which may point to a read error. The V and J genes are TRBV5-4 and TRBJ2-1; D gene unclear. This CDR3 comprises 13 residues. The germline V gene encodes CDR1 SGHNT and CDR2 YYREEE (reference sequence). This chain's CDR3 is CASSLDLERPLVF. The CDR3 DNA reads as TGTGCCAGCAGCCTGGATTTGGAGAGACCTCTCGTCTTC.

The chain recombines TRBV30 with TRBJ2-3; D gene uncertain. The CDR3 is made up of 13 amino acids. In germline, CDR1 is GTSNPN, CDR2 SVGIG (reference sequence). The V gene lost 4 bases and the J gene lost 4 bases, with 12 bases spanning the gap. CDR3 amino acids: CAWTRRRSDTQYF. Here the CDR3 DNA reads TGTGCCTGGACTAGGAGAAGGTCAGATACGCAGTATTTT.

This clone has a handful of counts. The genes are TRBV5-4 and TRBJ2-7, with 11 bases aligning to TRBD2. The germline V gene has CDR1 SGHNT and CDR2 YYREEE (reference sequence). V shed 0 bases and J 4 bases; nucleotides not matched to a gene: 9. This CDR3 is built from 17 residues. CDR3 in DNA: TGTGCCAGCAGCTTGGGGGGCGGGACTAGCGGTTTTTACGAGCAGTACTTC. Encoded protein: CASSLGGGTSGFYEQYF.

This chain uses TRBV6-1 with TRBJ1-5, with D unclear. Germline loops: CDR1 MNHNS, CDR2 SASEGT. The ends were cut back, 8 bases at V and 5 bases at J, with 10 bases in the middle. The CDR3 sequence is 12 residues long. The CDR3 loop reads CASGVSDQPQHF. CDR3 sequence (DNA): TGTGCCAGCGGAGTTTCTGATCAGCCCCAGCATTTT.

The sample holds a few counts of this clone. A much larger clone lies a single base off, so this may be a read error. The chain is built from TRBV11-3 and TRBJ2-6, with 8 bases that match TRBD1. Per the germline V gene, CDR1 is SGHNT and CDR2 is YENEEA. The CDR3 contains 15 residues. The ends lost 5 bases at V and 2 bases at J; junction bases unmatched: 2. The CDR3 DNA reads as TGTGCCAGCAGCCCAGGGGGCACTGGGGCCAACGTCCTGACTTTC. It specifies CASSPGGTGANVLTF. Together with reference TRBV11-3 and TRBJ2-6, the CDR3 gives the full variable domain: EAGVVQSPRYKIIEKKQPVAFWCNPISGHNTLYWYLQNLGQGPELLIRYENEEAVDDSQLPKDRFSAERLKGVDSTLKIQPAELGDSAVYLCASSPGGTGANVLTFGAGSRLTVL.